A single sample gave rise to the 10 T cell receptor beta chains below, sequenced in a study of cytomegalovirus exposure and HLA in healthy donors. Clones were read by immunoSEQ multiplex PCR, and TCRdb kept only the in-frame ones, dropping some. The data hold about 120,000 clones, with approximately 89% observed a single time. The sequencing input was PBMCs. All receptors derive from a woman under 30 in good health and CMV-seronegative.

The CDR3: CASSQGITDTQYF. The CDR3 DNA reads TGTGCCAGCAGCCAGGGAATCACAGATACGCAGTATTTT. This rearrangement joins TRBV27 to TRBJ2-3, with D perhaps TRBD1 (5 bases). CDR1 and CDR2 (germline): MNHEY, SMNVEV (reference sequence). CDR3 length equals 13 residues. V gave up 6 bases and J gave up 2 bases, with 9 bases separating them.

The chain employs TRBV5-4 and TRBJ2-5; 10 bases are shared with TRBD2. Germline CDR1 reads SGHNT; CDR2 reads YYREEE (reference sequence). The CDR3 runs 17 residues. J lost 4 bases, V lost 4 bases, and 13 bases had no gene match. Here the CDR3 reads CASSGQLSGGEGETQYF. The CDR3 DNA follows: TGTGCCAGCAGCGGTCAGTTGAGCGGGGGGGAAGGAGAGACCCAGTACTTC.

CDR3 bases: TGCGCCAGCAGGGAGAGGGACAGACAAGAGACCCAGTACTTC. This gives the protein CASRERDRQETQYF. This chain uses TRBV5-1 with TRBJ2-5; TRBD1 aligns across 7 bases. Germline V lookup: CDR1 SGHRS, CDR2 YFSETQ. CDR3 length: 14 residues. The trim removed 5 bases at V and 2 bases at J, leaving 6 bases unmatched.

V gene TRBV30 combines with J gene TRBJ1-1, with D unresolved. The CDR3 has 13 amino acids. CDR1 and CDR2 from the germline V gene are GTSNPN and SVGIG (reference sequence). V lost 4 bases to trimming and J lost 2 bases, with 11 bases between them. This chain's CDR3 is CAWIARRNTEAFF. The DNA of the CDR3 is TGTGCCTGGATCGCCAGGCGAAACACTGAAGCTTTCTTT.

The chain uses TRBV6-5 and TRBJ1-3, with D hard to call. CDR3 length equals 13 residues. CDR1 MNHEY and CDR2 SVGAGI come from the germline V gene. Trimming shortened V by 6 bases and J by 0 bases, and 6 bases separated the two germline ends. CDR3 sequence: CASRRSSGNTIYF. DNA of the CDR3: TGTGCCAGCAGACGCAGCTCTGGAAACACCATATATTTT.

The chain uses TRBV6-5 and TRBJ2-1; D gene ambiguous. Germline CDR1 MNHEY, CDR2 SVGAGI. CDR3 length equals 13 residues. V lost 8 bases, J lost 0 bases, and 8 bases lay in between. In DNA, the CDR3 is TGTGCCAGCGCCGCGAGCTCCTACAATGAGCAGTTCTTC. This sequence encodes CASAASSYNEQFF.

V gene TRBV25-1 combines with J gene TRBJ2-2, with 7 bases lining up with TRBD1. Per germline, CDR1 MGHDK and CDR2 SYGVNS. V gave up 1 base and J gave up 5 bases; unmatched junction bases: 4. The CDR3 runs to 15 residues. The CDR3 DNA follows: TGTGCCAGCAGTGAATTAGGGGGCCTTACCGGGGAGCTGTTTTTT. Protein product: CASSELGGLTGELFF.

This clone was observed a handful of times. The V call is TRBV2, the J call TRBJ2-7, with 11 positions matching TRBD2. The length of the CDR3 is 15 residues. CDR1 and CDR2 from the germline V gene are SNHLY and FYNNEI. V gave up 3 bases and J gave up 4 bases; unmatched junction bases: 5. Here the CDR3 reads CASSETSGEGYEQYV. DNA of the CDR3: TGTGCCAGCAGTGAGACTAGCGGGGAAGGGTACGAGCAGTACGTC.

DNA of the CDR3: TGTGCCAGCACCGGCGGCCGCCTGGGTTCACCCCTCCACTTT. This encodes CASTGGRLGSPLHF. This sequence joins TRBV6-1 and TRBJ1-6; D is undetermined. The V end was cut by 7 bases, the J end by 9 bases, with 16 bases between. The length of the CDR3 is 14 residues. Germline V lookup: CDR1 MNHNS, CDR2 SASEGT.

This clone has more than one count but fewer than ten. The chain couples TRBV7-9 to TRBJ2-7; 8 bases fit TRBD1. The CDR3 extends over 14 amino acids. V was clipped by 5 bases and J by 2 bases; unmatched bases: 5. Germline loops: CDR1 SEHNR, CDR2 FQNEAQ (reference sequence). CDR3 in amino acids: CASSTDRVAYEQYF. Here the CDR3 DNA reads TGTGCCAGCAGCACGGACAGGGTTGCCTACGAGCAGTACTTC.